These 9 T cell receptor beta chains were sequenced from one sample in a study of blood T cell repertoires in COVID-19. Libraries were prepared by immunoSEQ multiplex PCR; TCRdb keeps only in-frame clonotypes and omits some of them. The sample holds some 300,000 clones, roughly 89% seen once. The sample was PBMCs or T cells enriched from blood (not recorded which). These receptors came from a woman in her forties who had recovered from COVID-19.

J is TRBJ1-4 and V is TRBV6-1, with 11 bases aligning to TRBD1. Trimming removed 4 bases from V and 0 bases from J; junction bases left unmatched: 1. Looked up from germline, CDR1 is MNHNS and CDR2 is SASEGT. CDR3 size: 16 residues. The CDR3 DNA reads as TGTGCCAGCAGTGGGGACAGGGGGACAACTAATGAAAAACTGTTTTTT. It encodes CASSGDRGTTNEKLFF.

This rearrangement joins TRBV12-5 to TRBJ2-1; 8 bases line up with TRBD2. V shed 7 bases and J 8 bases; nucleotides not matched to a gene: 7. This CDR3 spans 13 amino acids. Germline V gives CDR1 LGHNT, CDR2 FRNRAP. The CDR3 DNA follows: TGTGCTAGTGATCCTAGCGGGTATGATGAGCAGTTCTTC. Translated, it gives CASDPSGYDEQFF.

The chain employs TRBV12-5 and TRBJ2-1; no reliable D call. With 0 bases removed from V and 3 bases from J, the gap between germline ends came to 21 bases. There are 19 residues in the CDR3. Germline-derived CDR1 and CDR2 are LGHNT and FRNRAP. The CDR3 here is CASGLVSSVPPFVYNEQFF. CDR3 coding DNA: TGTGCTAGTGGTTTGGTCTCGAGCGTCCCTCCCTTCGTCTACAATGAGCAGTTCTTC.

The table lists this clone with a few counts. The J gene is TRBJ1-1, the V gene TRBV30; the match to TRBD1 covers 9 bases. The CDR3 has 17 residues. Germline loops: CDR1 GTSNPN, CDR2 SVGIG (reference sequence). Trimming cost V 0 bases and J 0 bases; bases outside gene matches: 8. CDR3 region: CAWSVPPGQGMNTEAFF. CDR3 DNA sequence: TGTGCCTGGAGTGTACCCCCTGGACAGGGGATGAACACTGAAGCTTTCTTT.

The chain joins TRBV5-1 to TRBJ1-1, with TRBD1 matching 7 bases. The CDR3 covers 14 residues. CDR1 SGHRS and CDR2 YFSETQ come from the germline V gene. With V trimmed by 0 bases and J by 1 base, 0 bases remained unmatched. CDR3 nucleotide sequence: TGCGCCAGCAGCTTGGGGGACAGGAACACTGAAGCTTTCTTT. Translated: CASSLGDRNTEAFF.

This sequence joins TRBV2 and TRBJ1-5; D is unresolved. The CDR3 is 12 amino acids. Germline V gives CDR1 SNHLY, CDR2 FYNNEI. V was clipped by 4 bases and J by 4 bases, with 5 bases between them. CDR3: CASSALNQPQHF. The DNA for the CDR3 is TGTGCCAGCAGTGCACTAAATCAGCCCCAGCATTTT.

A single count supports this clone. This chain uses TRBV7-9 with TRBJ2-6, with TRBD1 matching 10 bases. The V gene end was trimmed by 4 bases and the J gene end by 2 bases; junction bases not matched to a gene: 8. This CDR3 contains 18 residues. The germline CDR1 and CDR2 sequences are SEHNR and FQNEAQ (reference sequence). In nucleotides, the CDR3 is TGTGCCAGCAGCTCCTGGGACAGGGGTAGGACTGGGGCCAACGTCCTGACTTTC. Translation gives CASSSWDRGRTGANVLTF.

This chain links TRBV19 with TRBJ2-7, with 10 bases that match TRBD1. Germline assignment: CDR1 LNHDA and CDR2 SQIVND (reference sequence). Trimming cost V 4 bases and J 0 bases; bases outside gene matches: 6. The CDR3 spans 16 residues. CDR3 amino acids: CASSSRQGALSYEQYF. For the CDR3, the DNA is TGTGCCAGTAGTAGCAGACAGGGGGCACTCTCCTACGAGCAGTACTTC.

The chain has TRBV6-5 and TRBJ1-5; TRBD1 might be the D (6 bases). There are 14 residues in the CDR3. The V end was cut by 5 bases, the J end by 7 bases, with 15 bases between. Germline loops: CDR1 MNHEY, CDR2 SVGAGI. The CDR3 region is CASSLRGARQPQHF. The CDR3 DNA reads TGTGCCAGCAGTCTGCGGGGGGCAAGGCAGCCCCAGCATTTT.